This T cell receptor (beta chain) is from a study of CD8+ T cells in alopecia areata. Across the study: Spontaneous alopecia affected the 6-12-month-old C3H/HeJ graft donors, whose skin was transplanted to approximately 6-11-week-old female C3H/HeJ mice.

RNA extraction and reverse transcription yielded cDNA as sequencing template. The assay was immunoSEQ multiplex PCR, and TCRdb's table has in-frame clones only and misses some. Sampling found under 350,000 clones, none seen once. A sort of pooled cutaneous lymph node cells used CD4, CD8alpha, NKG2D, NKG2ACE and other stains. Germline loops: CDR1 NSHNY, CDR2 SYGAGN. V was pared by 0 bases and J by 3 bases, with 1 base of the junction left unmatched. This CDR3 spans 15 amino acids. Worth noting for this clone: All gene names here are mouse names. The read finishes 4 residues shy of the CDR3 end, and the germline J gene is used to complete it.

Source material: CD4+ T cells sorted from a lymph node. The chain carries TRBV13-1 and TRBJ2-4; 10 bases align to TRBD2. The TCR was taken from a C3H/HeJ mouse with alopecia areata. The strain's MHC: H2-k. CDR3 amino acids: CASSDGWGGQNTLYF. Partial CDR3 DNA: TGTGCCAGCAGTGATGGCTGGGGGGGCCAAAAC.